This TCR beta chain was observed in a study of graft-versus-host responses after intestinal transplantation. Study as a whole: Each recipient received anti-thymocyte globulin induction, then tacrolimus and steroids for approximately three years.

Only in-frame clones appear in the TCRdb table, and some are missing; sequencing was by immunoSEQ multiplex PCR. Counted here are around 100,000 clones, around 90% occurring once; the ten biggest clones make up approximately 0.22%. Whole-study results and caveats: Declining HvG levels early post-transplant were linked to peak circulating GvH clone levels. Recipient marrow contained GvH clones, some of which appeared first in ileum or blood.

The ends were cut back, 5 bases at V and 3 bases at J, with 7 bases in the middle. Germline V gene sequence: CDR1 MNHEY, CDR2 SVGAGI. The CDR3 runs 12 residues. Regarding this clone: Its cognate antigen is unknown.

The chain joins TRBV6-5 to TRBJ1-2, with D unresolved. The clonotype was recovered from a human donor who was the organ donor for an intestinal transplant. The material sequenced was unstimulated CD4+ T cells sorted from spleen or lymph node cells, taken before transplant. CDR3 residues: CASSEAYYGYTF. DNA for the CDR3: TGTGCCAGCAGTGAAGCCTACTATGGCTACACCTTC.